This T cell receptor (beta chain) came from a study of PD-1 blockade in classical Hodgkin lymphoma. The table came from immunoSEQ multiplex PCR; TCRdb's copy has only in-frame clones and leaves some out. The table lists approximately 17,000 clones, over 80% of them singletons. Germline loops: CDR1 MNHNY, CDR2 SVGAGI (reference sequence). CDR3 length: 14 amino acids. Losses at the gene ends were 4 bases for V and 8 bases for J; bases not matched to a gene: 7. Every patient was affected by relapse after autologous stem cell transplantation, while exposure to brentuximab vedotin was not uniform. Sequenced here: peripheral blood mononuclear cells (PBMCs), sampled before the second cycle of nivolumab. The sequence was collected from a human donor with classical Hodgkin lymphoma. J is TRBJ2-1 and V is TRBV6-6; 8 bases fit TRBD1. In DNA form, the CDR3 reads TGTGCCAGCAGTTCCTCGGACAGGGCGCATGAGCAGTTCTTC. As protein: CASSSSDRAHEQFF.